These 26 T cell receptor beta chains originate from one sample sequenced in a study of identifying expanded T cells in peripheral blood. Generated by immunoSEQ multiplex PCR, the TCRdb table keeps only in-frame clones and is missing some. Of roughly 100,000 clones in the sample, 87% were seen once. The sample comprised blood. All receptors come from a person aged 18-69 years in good health.

V gene TRBV11-2 combines with J gene TRBJ2-3; a possible D gene is TRBD2 (6 bases). The germline CDR1 and CDR2 sequences are SGHAT and FQNNGV. The CDR3 is 14 amino acids. With 1 base removed from V and 5 bases from J, the gap between germline ends came to 10 bases. The CDR3: CASSLVLAGDTQYF. The CDR3 DNA sequence: TGTGCCAGCAGCTTAGTACTAGCAGGAGATACGCAGTATTTT.

By sample share, this clone is medium-sized. The V call is TRBV4-3, the J call TRBJ2-1; TRBD2 agrees at 11 bases. Germline loops: CDR1 LGHNA, CDR2 YSLEER. This CDR3 has 16 residues. The V and J ends lost 5 bases and 1 base, in that order; junction bases with no gene match: 4. CDR3 in amino acids: CASSSRTSGSYNEQFF. The CDR3 nucleotides are TGCGCCAGCAGCTCTCGGACTAGCGGGTCCTACAATGAGCAGTTCTTC.

This clone has only a few counts. This chain connects TRBV6-5 to TRBJ1-1; D perhaps matches TRBD1 (5 bases). CDR1 is MNHEY, CDR2 SVGAGI, per germline. V dropped 5 bases and J dropped 6 bases, with 16 bases sitting between them. The CDR3 has 14 residues. CDR3 nucleotides: TGTGCCAGCAGTCCAGAACGCAGGGTTGCTGAAGCTTTCTTT. This encodes CASSPERRVAEAFF.

V is TRBV7-6 and J is TRBJ1-1; D not certain. CDR1 is SGHVS and CDR2 is FNYEAQ in the germline V gene. The CDR3 has 13 amino acids. V lost 2 bases, J lost 7 bases, and 11 bases lay in between. DNA of the CDR3: TGTGCCAGCAGCTTATTGCCCATCAGTGAAGCTTTCTTT. It translates to CASSLLPISEAFF.

The V and J genes are TRBV9 and TRBJ2-7; a possible D gene is TRBD2 (6 bases). Per germline, CDR1 SGDLS and CDR2 YYNGEE. This CDR3 has 14 amino acids. V was trimmed by 0 bases and J by 6 bases, leaving 13 bases between them. Here the CDR3 reads CASSVANGGPEQYF. The CDR3 DNA sequence: TGTGCCAGCAGCGTAGCTAATGGAGGGCCCGAGCAGTACTTC. Supplemented by reference TRBV9 and TRBJ2-7, the full variable domain reads DSGVTQTPKHLITATGQRVTLRCSPRSGDLSVYWYQQSLDQGLQFLIQYYNGEERAKGNILERFSAQQFPDLHSELNLSSLELGDSALYFCASSVANGGPEQYFGPGTRLTVT.

The genes are TRBV27 and TRBJ1-5, with TRBD1 identical over 12 bases. This CDR3 contains 16 residues. The ends lost 5 bases at V and 3 bases at J; junction bases unmatched: 5. CDR1 is MNHEY, CDR2 SMNVEV, per germline (reference sequence). The CDR3 DNA is TGTGCCAGCAGTCCCGGGACAGGGGGCACCAATCAGCCCCAGCATTTT. Translated: CASSPGTGGTNQPQHF.

The chain links TRBV21-1 to TRBJ1-2; the table's TRBD1 call for D was not verified on the DNA. TRBV21-1 is classified as a pseudogene. This CDR3 spans 16 amino acids. CDR3 amino acids: CASSLESGGAGYGYTF. The CDR3 DNA reads TGTGCCAGCAGCTTGGAATCAGGGGGCGCGGGCTATGGCTACACCTTC.

Worth noting for this clone: Its ends do not fully match the called genes, so a read error is possible. The rearrangement uses TRBV7-9 and TRBJ1-1, with no clear D. Germline V gives CDR1 SEHNR, CDR2 FQNEAQ (reference sequence). The CDR3 totals 13 residues. The chain's CDR3 is CASGLDLNTEAFF. The CDR3 DNA reads TGTGCCAGCGGCTTAGATTTGAACACTGAAGCTTTCTTT.

Regarding this clone: The junction and the germline gene differ at one end; a read error may be behind it. The rearrangement links TRBV4-3 to TRBJ1-6; 8 bases fit TRBD1. Germline V gene lookup returns CDR1 LGHNA and CDR2 YSLEER. The CDR3 sequence is 15 residues long. The CDR3 DNA sequence: TGCGCCAACAGCCAACGACAGGGGTATAATTCACCCCTCCACTTT. This encodes CANSQRQGYNSPLHF.

The V and J genes are TRBV9 and TRBJ2-3; the D is unclear. This CDR3 contains 13 residues. The germline V gene has CDR1 SGDLS and CDR2 YYNGEE. The V and J ends lost 0 bases and 5 bases respectively, with 7 bases between them. The CDR3 DNA is TGTGCCAGCAGCGTAGCGGACGAAGATACGCAGTATTTT. Its translation: CASSVADEDTQYF.

The chain is built from TRBV30 and TRBJ2-1; 11 nucleotides align to TRBD1. CDR3 length equals 15 residues. Germline-derived CDR1 and CDR2 are GTSNPN and SVGIG (reference sequence). After removal of 5 bases from V and 0 bases from J, the junction contained 3 bases not matched to a gene. CDR3 sequence reads: CAWGTGGSSYNEQFF. CDR3 in DNA: TGTGCCTGGGGGACAGGGGGGAGCTCCTACAATGAGCAGTTCTTC. Together with reference TRBV30 and TRBJ2-1, the CDR3 gives the full variable domain: SQTIHQWPATLVQPVGSPLSLECTVEGTSNPNLYWYRQAAGRGLQLLFYSVGIGQISSEVPQNLSASRPQDRQFILSSKKLLLSDSGFYLCAWGTGGSSYNEQFFGPGTRLTVL.

The chain links TRBV13 to TRBJ2-2; D uncertain. This CDR3 contains 13 residues. Germline values: CDR1 PRHDT, CDR2 FYEKMQ (reference sequence). Trimming removed 4 bases from V and 0 bases from J, with 3 bases in between. In nucleotides, the CDR3 is TGTGCCAGCAGCTCCACGAACACCGGGGAGCTGTTTTTT. This codes for CASSSTNTGELFF.

The chain links TRBV7-7 to TRBJ1-4; D is possibly TRBD1 (5 bases). V gave up 4 bases and J gave up 0 bases, with 6 bases separating them. The CDR3 length is 14 residues. Per germline, CDR1 SSHAT and CDR2 FNYEAQ (reference sequence). As DNA, the CDR3 is TGTGCCAGCAGCTGGGGGGCAACTAATGAAAAACTGTTTTTT. Its protein product is CASSWGATNEKLFF.

V and J are TRBV5-1 and TRBJ1-1; 9 bases match TRBD1. V was clipped by 2 bases and J by 6 bases; unmatched bases: 5. Germline lookup yields CDR1 SGHRS and CDR2 YFSETQ. The CDR3 runs to 14 residues. The CDR3 loop is CASSFRDRVSEAFF. CDR3 bases: TGCGCCAGCAGCTTCCGGGACAGGGTCTCTGAAGCTTTCTTT.

In this sample, this clone turned up a few times. The chain recombines TRBV11-2 with TRBJ2-3; a possible D gene is TRBD2 (6 bases). This CDR3 region has 14 residues. Germline loops: CDR1 SGHAT, CDR2 FQNNGV. The V end lost 2 bases, the J end lost 7 bases, and 13 bases lay between the germline ends. The CDR3 nucleotides are TGTGCCAGCAGCTTAAACGGGGGTTACCATACGCAGTATTTT. It translates to CASSLNGGYHTQYF.

J is TRBJ2-1 and V is TRBV5-1, with D possibly TRBD2 on 6 matching bases. The CDR3 runs to 15 residues. V was trimmed by 0 bases and J by 1 base, leaving 8 bases between them. From germline, CDR1 is SGHRS and CDR2 YFSETQ. The CDR3 DNA reads TGCGCCAGCAGCTTGGACGGGGGATCCTACAATGAGCAGTTCTTC. The encoded protein is CASSLDGGSYNEQFF.

In this sample, this clone turned up once. V usage is TRBV6-1 and J usage is TRBJ2-1; D might be TRBD1 or TRBD2, each matching 7 bases. Germline values: CDR1 MNHNS, CDR2 SASEGT. The CDR3 is 15 amino acids. V lost 6 bases and J lost 9, with 21 bases in between. For the CDR3, the DNA is TGTGCCAGCAGCAGAACAGGGGAGGGATGGGGTGAGCAGTTCTTC. This translates into CASSRTGEGWGEQFF.

The chain combines TRBV19 with TRBJ2-7; tentative D call: TRBD1 (6 bases). Trimming took off 5 bases at V and 0 bases at J, with 14 bases between the two ends. This CDR3 contains 15 residues. The germline gives CDR1 LNHDA, CDR2 SQIVND (reference sequence). The CDR3 spells CASSVIRGGSYEQYF. CDR3 DNA: TGTGCCAGTAGTGTCATCAGGGGTGGCTCCTACGAGCAGTACTTC.

The chain uses TRBV27 and TRBJ2-3; 8 positions agree with TRBD2. Trimming cost V 1 base and J 0 bases; bases outside gene matches: 3. CDR3 size: 16 residues. Germline V gene lookup returns CDR1 MNHEY and CDR2 SMNVEV (reference sequence). The chain's CDR3 is CASSLYGGGSTDTQYF. The CDR3 coding sequence is TGTGCCAGCAGTTTATACGGGGGGGGTAGCACAGATACGCAGTATTTT.

The chain joins TRBV27 to TRBJ1-3, with D maybe TRBD1 (5 bases). The CDR3 covers 18 residues. CDR1 is MNHEY and CDR2 is SMNVEV in the germline V gene (reference sequence). Trimming pared 5 bases from V and 4 bases from J, leaving 24 bases between. The CDR3 nucleotides are TGTGCCAGCAGTGCCTATCATGGGGGAGGTTTCTCCGGAAACACCATATATTTT. This codes for CASSAYHGGGFSGNTIYF.

The rearrangement links TRBV5-1 to TRBJ1-2, with unresolved D. The CDR3 runs to 15 residues. Per the germline V gene, CDR1 is SGHRS and CDR2 is YFSETQ. V was pared by 0 bases and J by 0 bases, with 9 bases between. The CDR3 nucleotides are TGCGCCAGCAGCTTGGAACCAAGAGCTAACTATGGCTACACCTTC. Residues: CASSLEPRANYGYTF.

The chain has TRBV20-1 and TRBJ2-2; D gene ambiguous. The CDR3 has 11 residues. Germline V lookup: CDR1 DFQATT, CDR2 SNEGSKA (reference sequence). Trimming shortened V by 6 bases and J by 6 bases, and 8 bases separated the two germline ends. In DNA form, the CDR3 reads TGCAGTGCGATAGAGTCCGGGGAGCTGTTTTTT. This encodes CSAIESGELFF.

The chain has TRBV11-2 and TRBJ2-5; 9 bases are shared with TRBD1. Germline CDR1 reads SGHAT; CDR2 reads FQNNGV. This CDR3 comprises 14 residues. V shed 3 bases and J 3 bases; nucleotides not matched to a gene: 2. CDR3 loop: CASSFRDREETQYF. The CDR3 DNA is TGTGCCAGCAGCTTCCGGGACAGGGAAGAGACCCAGTACTTC.

This chain connects TRBV14 to TRBJ1-6; TRBD1 is a possible D gene (6 bases). The CDR3 has 14 residues. Between the trimmed V and J ends, which lost 3 bases and 8 bases, there was a span of 11 bases. Germline values: CDR1 SGHDN, CDR2 FVKESK. CDR3: CASSQYRADSPLHF. For the CDR3, the DNA is TGTGCCAGCAGCCAGTACAGGGCCGATTCACCCCTCCACTTT.

A single count supports this clone. The chain links TRBV19 to TRBJ1-6; D is undetermined. CDR3 size: 17 residues. With 5 bases removed from V and 0 bases from J, the gap between germline ends came to 14 bases. The germline CDR1 and CDR2 sequences are LNHDA and SQIVND (reference sequence). CDR3 sequence: CASSPRGTSSYNSPLHF. The CDR3 DNA sequence: TGTGCCAGTAGTCCCCGCGGCACGAGCTCCTATAATTCACCCCTCCACTTT.

The chain uses TRBV5-6 and TRBJ1-2; no clear D gene. The CDR3 spans 14 residues. V was pared by 4 bases and J by 2 bases, with 12 bases between. Germline V gene sequence: CDR1 SGHDT, CDR2 YYEEEE. DNA for the CDR3: TGTGCCAGCAGCATACTCACAGCGAACTATGGCTACACCTTC. Its translation: CASSILTANYGYTF.